The 4 T cell receptor beta chains in this list originate from one sample, sequenced in a study of glioma-infiltrating T cells after dendritic cell vaccination. Time point: after dendritic cell vaccination, including at tumor progression/relapse. The repertoire was sequenced with immunoSEQ multiplex PCR; TCRdb's copy has only in-frame clones and lacks some. In the table there are tens of thousands of clones, around 84% of which are singletons. This sample comprised blood, obtained after dendritic cell vaccination. These receptors originate from a human donor with glioblastoma.

The count of this clone is one. The chain links TRBV7-9 to TRBJ1-4; D possibly corresponds to TRBD1 (5 bases). From germline, CDR1 is SEHNR and CDR2 FQNEAQ (reference sequence). V lost 2 bases to trimming and J lost 8 bases, with 12 bases between them. CDR3 length: 14 residues. The CDR3 protein is CASSLSGAKEKLFF. Here the CDR3 DNA reads TGTGCCAGCAGCTTATCTGGGGCGAAAGAAAAACTGTTTTTT.

The chain links TRBV5-6 to TRBJ1-6; D is unresolved. This CDR3 has 15 residues. Trimming cost V 2 bases and J 0 bases, with 6 bases left between them. The V gene's germline CDR1 is SGHDT and CDR2 YYEEEE. The CDR3 DNA reads as TGTGCCAGCAGCTTAATTAGCTCCTATAATTCACCCCTCCACTTT. Amino acid sequence: CASSLISSYNSPLHF.

The rearrangement uses TRBV19 and TRBJ2-1, with 7 bases fitting TRBD2. The CDR3 length is 15 residues. Unmatched junction bases numbered 7, after V lost 6 bases and J lost 2 bases. CDR1 is LNHDA, CDR2 SQIVND, per germline (reference sequence). CDR3 nucleotides: TGTGCCAGTAGCCCACCGGGACTAACCTACAATGAGCAGTTCTTC. Amino acids: CASSPPGLTYNEQFF.

Only one count was recorded for this clone. This sequence joins TRBV25-1 and TRBJ1-5; D call uncertain. Trimming cost V 5 bases and J 0 bases, with 17 bases left between them. Germline lookup yields CDR1 MGHDK and CDR2 SYGVNS. This CDR3 region has 17 residues. CDR3 residues: CASSPSPGQNSNQPQHF. The CDR3 DNA reads TGTGCCAGCAGTCCTTCCCCTGGGCAGAATAGCAATCAGCCCCAGCATTTT. Full variable domain (rest looked up from reference TRBV25-1 and TRBJ1-5): EADIYQTPRYLVIGTGKKITLECSQTMGHDKMYWYQQDPGMELHLIHYSYGVNSTEKGDLSSESTVSRIRTEHFPLTLESARPSHTSQYLCASSPSPGQNSNQPQHFGDGTRLSIL.